Listed here is a single TCR beta chain. Its antigen is currently unknown. TCRdb re-derived calls from the reads in MiXCR, one entry per CDR3 protein. The sample carries a few hundred thousand distinct CDR3 sequences, more than 8% recorded once. CDR3 size: 14 residues. Losses at the gene ends were 3 bases for V and 5 bases for J; bases not matched to a gene: 5. Germline CDR1 is SGHNT and CDR2 is YYREEE (reference sequence). These data come from a study of T cell repertoires in cytomegalovirus infection. Study-level information: Both CMV infection and a matching HLA type were indicated by public TCR beta signatures. Overall study results and limits: The ex vivo response was dominated by HLA-C-restricted CMV-specific TCR beta clonotypes. Carriers of CMV and the relevant HLA type were discriminated by public TCR beta frequency.

The chain uses TRBV5-4 and TRBJ1-1, with 9 bases that match TRBD1. The origin of this receptor is a human donor in good health (CMV status not recorded). Some clones in this sample may be carry-over from other donors' samples. Sequenced material: PBMCs. CDR3 loop: CASSWGQGRTEAFF. The CDR3 bases are TGTGCCAGCAGCTGGGGACAGGGCCGGACTGAAGCTTTCTTT.